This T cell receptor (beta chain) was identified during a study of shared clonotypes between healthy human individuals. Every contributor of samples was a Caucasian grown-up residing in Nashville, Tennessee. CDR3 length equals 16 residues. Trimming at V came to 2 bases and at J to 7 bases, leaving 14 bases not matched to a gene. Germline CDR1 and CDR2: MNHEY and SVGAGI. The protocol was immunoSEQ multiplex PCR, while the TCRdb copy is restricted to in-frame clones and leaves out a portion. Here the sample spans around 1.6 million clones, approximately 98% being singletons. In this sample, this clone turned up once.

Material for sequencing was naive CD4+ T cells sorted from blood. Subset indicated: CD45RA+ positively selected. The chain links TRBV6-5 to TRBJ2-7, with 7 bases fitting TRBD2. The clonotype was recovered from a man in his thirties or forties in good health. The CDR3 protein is CASSYLERGGAGEQYF. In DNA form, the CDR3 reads TGTGCCAGCAGTTACCTGGAGCGGGGAGGAGCGGGGGAGCAGTACTTC.